A selection of T cell receptor beta chains follows, all from one sample in a study of blood T cells in healthy people across ages. TCRdb processed the 5' RACE reads anew with MiXCR; each CDR3 protein has one entry. The sample has 1.5 million to 2 million distinct CDR3 sequences; about two fifths are singletons. The source material was blood. Source of these receptors: a human donor in good health. The CDR3 runs from the conserved cysteine through the conserved F or W. A D gene is named only where the DNA matches it firmly. The size field is filled for only some rows; it gives once, few, many or a size class.

CDR3nt: TGTGCCAGCAGCCAGGATCCTGACAACCGGAATCAGCCCCAGCATTTT; CDR3aa: CASSQDPDNRNQPQHF; j_gene: TRBJ1-5; d_gene: -; v_gene: TRBV4-2; abundance: -
CDR3nt: TGTGCCAGCAGCCTACCTGCGGTAGATACGCAGTATTTT; CDR3aa: CASSLPAVDTQYF; j_gene: TRBJ2-3; d_gene: -; v_gene: TRBV7-9; abundance: few
CDR3nt: TGTGCCAGCAGCCCCCGGGACGGGAACGCTGAAGCTTTCTTT; CDR3aa: CASSPRDGNAEAFF; j_gene: TRBJ1-1; d_gene: -; v_gene: TRBV4-2; abundance: few
CDR3nt: TGTGCCAGCAGCAAAGGGGGGCCAACTAATGAAAAACTGTTTTTT; CDR3aa: CASSKGGPTNEKLFF; j_gene: TRBJ1-4; d_gene: -; v_gene: TRBV7-2; abundance: -
CDR3nt: TGTGCCGGCAGCTTGGTGGGCAGGGCAACTAATGAAAAACTGTTTTTT; CDR3aa: CAGSLVGRATNEKLFF; j_gene: TRBJ1-4; d_gene: -; v_gene: TRBV5-8; abundance: few
CDR3nt: TGCGCCAGCAGCCCTACGTGGACAGGGGGATTTGGTTATGGCTACACCTTC; CDR3aa: CASSPTWTGGFGYGYTF; j_gene: TRBJ1-2; d_gene: TRBD1; v_gene: TRBV4-3; abundance: -
CDR3nt: TGTGCCAGCAGCTTAGTGGGTACAGGTGGAAACTATGGCTACACCTTC; CDR3aa: CASSLVGTGGNYGYTF; j_gene: TRBJ1-2; d_gene: -; v_gene: TRBV7-2; abundance: few
CDR3nt: TGTGCCAGCAGTTTGGGGCAGGCCGCCGTGAATACGCAGTATTTT; CDR3aa: CASSLGQAAVNTQYF; j_gene: TRBJ2-3; d_gene: -; v_gene: TRBV12-3/TRBV12-4; abundance: few
CDR3nt: TGTGCCAGCAGTGAAGGGTGGGGTTATACGCAGTATTTT; CDR3aa: CASSEGWGYTQYF; j_gene: TRBJ2-3; d_gene: -; v_gene: TRBV2; abundance: -
CDR3nt: TGCGCCAGCAGCCAAGATAGAGGACTATCGAAGTTCTTC; CDR3aa: CASSQDRGLSKFF; j_gene: TRBJ2-1; d_gene: -; v_gene: TRBV4-3; abundance: -
CDR3nt: TGCGCCAGCTCCGACCTCTCTGGAAACACCATATATTTT; CDR3aa: CASSDLSGNTIYF; j_gene: TRBJ1-3; d_gene: -; v_gene: TRBV4-3; abundance: -
CDR3nt: TGTGCCAGCAGCTTAGGGCTAGCGGGGAGCGAAGAGACCCAGTACTTC; CDR3aa: CASSLGLAGSEETQYF; j_gene: TRBJ2-5; d_gene: TRBD2; v_gene: TRBV7-3; abundance: few
CDR3nt: TGCAGTGCTAGTCCTCGGAACAGGGGAATCTCCAATCAGCCCCAGCATTTT; CDR3aa: CSASPRNRGISNQPQHF; j_gene: TRBJ1-5; d_gene: TRBD1; v_gene: TRBV20-1; abundance: few
CDR3nt: TGTGCCACCAGTGAGTCCGGGACAGCCTACGAGCAGTACTTC; CDR3aa: CATSESGTAYEQYF; j_gene: TRBJ2-7; d_gene: TRBD1; v_gene: TRBV24-1; abundance: -
CDR3nt: TGCAGTGCAGAAGGGACTAGCGGTCCAAGCTCCTACAATGAGCAGTTCTTC; CDR3aa: CSAEGTSGPSSYNEQFF; j_gene: TRBJ2-1; d_gene: TRBD2; v_gene: TRBV20-1; abundance: -
CDR3nt: TGCAGCGTCCAACTAGTGGGGGGACGTAGGACCCAGTACTTC; CDR3aa: CSVQLVGGRRTQYF; j_gene: TRBJ2-5; d_gene: -; v_gene: TRBV29-1; abundance: -
CDR3nt: TGTGCCAGCACCGAAAGGAGTAGCACCTCTGGGGCCAACGTCCTGACTTTC; CDR3aa: CASTERSSTSGANVLTF; j_gene: TRBJ2-6; d_gene: -; v_gene: TRBV2; abundance: -
CDR3nt: TGTGCCAGCAGTTACGCGGACAGGGAACTACGCGAGCAGTACTTC; CDR3aa: CASSYADRELREQYF; j_gene: TRBJ2-7; d_gene: TRBD1; v_gene: TRBV6-5; abundance: many
CDR3nt: TGTGCCACCAAACTAGGAACCTACGAGCAGTACTTC; CDR3aa: CATKLGTYEQYF; j_gene: TRBJ2-7; d_gene: -; v_gene: TRBV6-2/TRBV6-3; abundance: many
CDR3nt: TGCAGTGCTGCCCCGGGGGGGCAGGACGAGCAGTACTTC; CDR3aa: CSAAPGGQDEQYF; j_gene: TRBJ2-7; d_gene: TRBD2; v_gene: TRBV20-1; abundance: -
CDR3nt: TGTGCCATCAGTGAGCAGGGAGGTAGCTATGGCTACACCTTC; CDR3aa: CAISEQGGSYGYTF; j_gene: TRBJ1-2; d_gene: -; v_gene: TRBV10-3; abundance: -
CDR3nt: TGTGCCAGCCCGAGGGGCGGGGATTTCAGCACAGATACGCAGTATTTT; CDR3aa: CASPRGGDFSTDTQYF; j_gene: TRBJ2-3; d_gene: -; v_gene: TRBV7-9; abundance: -
CDR3nt: TGTGCCAGCAGCACGGGACAGGGGACCTACGAGCAGTACTTC; CDR3aa: CASSTGQGTYEQYF; j_gene: TRBJ2-7; d_gene: TRBD1; v_gene: TRBV5-1; abundance: many
CDR3nt: TGTGCCACCAGCATAGGGACAGGCGGAAGTTCCTACACCTTC; CDR3aa: CATSIGTGGSSYTF; j_gene: TRBJ1-2; d_gene: TRBD1; v_gene: TRBV15; abundance: once
CDR3nt: TGTGCCAGCAGAAGGACAAACTATGGCTACACCTTC; CDR3aa: CASRRTNYGYTF; j_gene: TRBJ1-2; d_gene: -; v_gene: TRBV12-3/TRBV12-4; abundance: many
CDR3nt: TGTGCCAGCGGTTACTCAACAGCTCAAGGCTACACCTTC; CDR3aa: CASGYSTAQGYTF; j_gene: TRBJ1-2; d_gene: -; v_gene: TRBV6-5; abundance: -
CDR3nt: TGCGCCAGCAGCCCCCGGAGGCTAGCGGGGGGGCTGTATGAGCAGTTCTTC; CDR3aa: CASSPRRLAGGLYEQFF; j_gene: TRBJ2-1; d_gene: TRBD2; v_gene: TRBV5-1; abundance: few
CDR3nt: TGTGCCAGCAGCCCAGAGGCCGCGGACACTGAAGTTTTCTTT; CDR3aa: CASSPEAADTEVFF; j_gene: TRBJ1-1; d_gene: -; v_gene: TRBV9; abundance: -
CDR3nt: TGTGCCAGCAGATCTCCAGGGGGCGCGGCCCAAGAGACCCAGTACTTC; CDR3aa: CASRSPGGAAQETQYF; j_gene: TRBJ2-5; d_gene: TRBD1; v_gene: TRBV6-2/TRBV6-3; abundance: -
CDR3nt: TGTGCCAGCAGTCCGTATGGACTAGCGGGCTTCTCCTACAATGAGCAGTTCTTC; CDR3aa: CASSPYGLAGFSYNEQFF; j_gene: TRBJ2-1; d_gene: TRBD2; v_gene: TRBV28; abundance: -
CDR3nt: TGCAGCGTCGCCTACAGGGGTCCTGCCTATGGCTACACCTTC; CDR3aa: CSVAYRGPAYGYTF; j_gene: TRBJ1-2; d_gene: TRBD1; v_gene: TRBV29-1; abundance: once
CDR3nt: TGTGCCAGCAGGACGAAAGGGGGCTGTACGGAGCAGTTCTTC; CDR3aa: CASRTKGGCTEQFF; j_gene: TRBJ2-1; d_gene: TRBD1; v_gene: TRBV12-3/TRBV12-4; abundance: -
CDR3nt: TGTGCCAGCACAGACCTTGGGACAGCCGACACGGATACGCAGTATTTT; CDR3aa: CASTDLGTADTDTQYF; j_gene: TRBJ2-3; d_gene: TRBD1; v_gene: TRBV7-2; abundance: -
CDR3nt: TGTGCCAGCAGTTACTCCATTCCGGGACAATGGGAAGAGACCCAGTACTTC; CDR3aa: CASSYSIPGQWEETQYF; j_gene: TRBJ2-5; d_gene: -; v_gene: TRBV6-5; abundance: -
CDR3nt: TGTGCCAGCAGTCGATACCGGGACTCAGGGGCTCATCAGCCCCAGCATTTT; CDR3aa: CASSRYRDSGAHQPQHF; j_gene: TRBJ1-5; d_gene: -; v_gene: TRBV6-6; abundance: few
CDR3nt: TGCGCCAGCAGCCAAGAACAGGTGCTGATAAATCAGCCCCAGCATTTT; CDR3aa: CASSQEQVLINQPQHF; j_gene: TRBJ1-5; d_gene: -; v_gene: TRBV4-1; abundance: once
CDR3nt: TGCGCCAGCAGCATGGACGGATTGTACACTGAAGCTTTCTTT; CDR3aa: CASSMDGLYTEAFF; j_gene: TRBJ1-1; d_gene: -; v_gene: TRBV5-1; abundance: -
CDR3nt: TGTGCCAGCAGCTCACCTGGGGATTACCAAGAGACCCAGTACTTC; CDR3aa: CASSSPGDYQETQYF; j_gene: TRBJ2-5; d_gene: -; v_gene: TRBV7-2; abundance: -
CDR3nt: TGTGCCAGCAGCCCGCCGGACAGGGGTGACACTGAAGCTTTCTTT; CDR3aa: CASSPPDRGDTEAFF; j_gene: TRBJ1-1; d_gene: TRBD1; v_gene: TRBV2; abundance: -
CDR3nt: TGCAGCGTTGTAGAGGGAGGGAACTACGAGCAGTACTTC; CDR3aa: CSVVEGGNYEQYF; j_gene: TRBJ2-7; d_gene: TRBD2; v_gene: TRBV29-1; abundance: many
CDR3nt: TGTGCCTGGAGTGTACAGTCGGCCGGGGAGCTGTTTTTT; CDR3aa: CAWSVQSAGELFF; j_gene: TRBJ2-2; d_gene: -; v_gene: TRBV30; abundance: -
CDR3nt: TGTGCCACCAGCAGGGTGGAGTGGGTACGAGGCTACACCTTC; CDR3aa: CATSRVEWVRGYTF; j_gene: TRBJ1-2; d_gene: -; v_gene: TRBV15; abundance: few
CDR3nt: TGTGCCAGCAGCTTAGAGGCGAAGGGGAGCTACGAGCAGTACTTC; CDR3aa: CASSLEAKGSYEQYF; j_gene: TRBJ2-7; d_gene: -; v_gene: TRBV7-9; abundance: -
CDR3nt: TGTGCCATCAGTGAGTCGACGTGGGACGAGCAGTACTTC; CDR3aa: CAISESTWDEQYF; j_gene: TRBJ2-7; d_gene: -; v_gene: TRBV10-3; abundance: -
CDR3nt: TGCAGTGCTGGGGGAGGGGTTGGGGCCAACGTCCTGACTTTC; CDR3aa: CSAGGGVGANVLTF; j_gene: TRBJ2-6; d_gene: TRBD2; v_gene: TRBV20-1; abundance: -
CDR3nt: TGTGCCAGCAGCTTAGCGTCTACAGGTGGCAGCGGCTACACCTTC; CDR3aa: CASSLASTGGSGYTF; j_gene: TRBJ1-2; d_gene: -; v_gene: TRBV7-2; abundance: -
CDR3nt: TGTGCCAGCAGCGTAACACCGAGCTCCTACAATGAGCAGTTCTTC; CDR3aa: CASSVTPSSYNEQFF; j_gene: TRBJ2-1; d_gene: -; v_gene: TRBV9; abundance: -
CDR3nt: TGTGCCAGCAGCGGAAACAGGGCCACTCAGCCCCAGCATTTT; CDR3aa: CASSGNRATQPQHF; j_gene: TRBJ1-5; d_gene: -; v_gene: TRBV13; abundance: -
CDR3nt: TGTGCCAGCAGTTTCGTCTTGAAGGGGCGCCTAGCGGGCTACACCTTC; CDR3aa: CASSFVLKGRLAGYTF; j_gene: TRBJ1-2; d_gene: -; v_gene: TRBV28; abundance: -
CDR3nt: TGTGCCATCAGTGAGTCTAGCGGGGGCCAATACTCCTACAATGAGCAGTTCTTC; CDR3aa: CAISESSGGQYSYNEQFF; j_gene: TRBJ2-1; d_gene: TRBD2; v_gene: TRBV10-3; abundance: few
CDR3nt: TGTGCCAGCTCCCGGACAGGAAGTTTCTCCTCTGGGGCCAACGTCCTGACTTTC; CDR3aa: CASSRTGSFSSGANVLTF; j_gene: TRBJ2-6; d_gene: TRBD1; v_gene: TRBV7-9; abundance: -
CDR3nt: TGTGCCAGCAGCTTCTCCGGAATTGCCTACGAGCAGTACTTC; CDR3aa: CASSFSGIAYEQYF; j_gene: TRBJ2-7; d_gene: -; v_gene: TRBV5-1; abundance: many
CDR3nt: TGTGCCAGTAGTATTGAAGCTAGCACAGATACGCAGTATTTT; CDR3aa: CASSIEASTDTQYF; j_gene: TRBJ2-3; d_gene: -; v_gene: TRBV19; abundance: few